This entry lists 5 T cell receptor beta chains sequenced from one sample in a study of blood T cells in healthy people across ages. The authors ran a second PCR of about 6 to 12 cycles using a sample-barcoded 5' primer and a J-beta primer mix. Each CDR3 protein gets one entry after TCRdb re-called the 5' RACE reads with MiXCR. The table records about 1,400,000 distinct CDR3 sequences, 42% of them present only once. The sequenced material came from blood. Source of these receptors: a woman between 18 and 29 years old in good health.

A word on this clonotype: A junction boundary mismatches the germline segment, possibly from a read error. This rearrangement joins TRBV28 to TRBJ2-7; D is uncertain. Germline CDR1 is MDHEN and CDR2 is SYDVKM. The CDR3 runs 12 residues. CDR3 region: CAGSLRAYEQYF. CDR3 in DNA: TGTGCCGGCAGTTTAAGGGCCTACGAGCAGTACTTC. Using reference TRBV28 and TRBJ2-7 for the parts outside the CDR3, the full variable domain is DVKVTQSSRYLVKRTGEKVFLECVQDMDHENMFWYRQDPGLGLRLIYFSYDVKMKEKGDIPEGYSVSREKKERFSLILESASTNQTSMYLCAGSLRAYEQYFGPGTRLTVT.

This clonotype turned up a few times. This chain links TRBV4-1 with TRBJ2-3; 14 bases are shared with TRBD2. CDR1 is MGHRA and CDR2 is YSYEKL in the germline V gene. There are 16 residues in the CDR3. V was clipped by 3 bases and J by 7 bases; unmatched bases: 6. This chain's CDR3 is CASSQEGLAGAYTQYF. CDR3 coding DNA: TGCGCCAGCAGCCAGGAGGGACTAGCGGGAGCTTATACGCAGTATTTT.

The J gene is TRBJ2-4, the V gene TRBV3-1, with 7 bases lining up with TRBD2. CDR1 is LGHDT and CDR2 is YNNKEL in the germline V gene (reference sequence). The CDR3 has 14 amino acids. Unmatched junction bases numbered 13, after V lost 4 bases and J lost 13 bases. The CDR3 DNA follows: TGTGCCAGCAGCCGTGGGCTAGCGGACAATGAGCAGTACTTC. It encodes CASSRGLADNEQYF.

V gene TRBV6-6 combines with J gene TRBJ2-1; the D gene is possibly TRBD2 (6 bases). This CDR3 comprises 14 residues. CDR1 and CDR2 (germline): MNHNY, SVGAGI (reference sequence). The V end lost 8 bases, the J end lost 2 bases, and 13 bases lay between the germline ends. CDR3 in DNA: TGTGCCAGCTGGAAGGGAGGTGCCTACAATGAGCAGTTCTTC. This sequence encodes CASWKGGAYNEQFF.

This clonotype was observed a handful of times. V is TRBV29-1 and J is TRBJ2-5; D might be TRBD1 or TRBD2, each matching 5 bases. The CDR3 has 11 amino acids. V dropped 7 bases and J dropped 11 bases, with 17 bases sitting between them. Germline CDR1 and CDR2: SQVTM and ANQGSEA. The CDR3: CSARILGEQYF. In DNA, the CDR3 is TGCAGCGCCCGCATTCTAGGGGAGCAGTACTTC. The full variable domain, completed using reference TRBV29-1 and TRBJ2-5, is SAVISQKPSRDICQRGTSLTIQCQVDSQVTMMFWYRQQPGQSLTLIATANQGSEATYESGFVIDKFPISRPNLTFSTLTVSNMSPEDSSIYLCSARILGEQYFGPGTRLLVL.